This T cell receptor (beta chain) emerged from a study of T cell responses to AZD1222 COVID-19 vaccine. With regard to this clone: What it binds is not known.

The method was immunoSEQ multiplex PCR; TCRdb's version includes in-frame clones alone and lacks a portion of them. The sample lists 100,000 to 110,000 clones, about 87% seen once, with about 15% in the top ten. Whole-study results and caveats: Donors were largely white British and mainly female; clonal diversity was possibly underestimated.

Germline values: CDR1 SGHAT, CDR2 FQDESV (reference sequence). This CDR3 comprises 15 residues. Trimming shortened V by 6 bases and J by 2 bases, and 17 bases separated the two germline ends. The sequence came from an adult in good health. The chain combines TRBV11-1 with TRBJ2-7; TRBD2 is a possible D gene (6 bases). Source: peripheral blood, taken on day 0 of AZD1222 vaccination. Written as DNA, the CDR3 is TGTGCCAGCAGTCGAACCGCGGGACCCACCTACGAGCAGTACTTC. As protein: CASSRTAGPTYEQYF. The full variable domain, rest sourced from reference TRBV11-1 and TRBJ2-7, is EAEVAQSPRYKITEKSQAVAFWCDPISGHATLYWYRQILGQGPELLVQFQDESVVDDSQLPKDRFSAERLKGVDSTLKIQPAELGDSAMYLCASSRTAGPTYEQYFGPGTRLTVT.